This T cell receptor beta chain was recorded in a study of blood T cell repertoires in COVID-19. Turning to the study itself: Acute and convalescent COVID-19 specimens originated in the United States, Italy and Spain. PBMCs, B-cell-depleted T cells, or T cells provided the cDNA or gDNA that made up the material.

The table came from immunoSEQ multiplex PCR; TCRdb's copy has only in-frame clones and leaves some out. The sample lists approximately 110,000 clones, over 75% occurring once. This clone was detected once. The ends lost 6 bases at V and 6 bases at J; junction bases unmatched: 8. The CDR3 has 15 residues. Germline V gene lookup returns CDR1 MNHEY and CDR2 SVGAGI. This receptor was obtained from a man between 65 and 79 years old with active or convalescent COVID-19. The chain links TRBV6-5 to TRBJ1-5, with 10 bases matching TRBD1. The sample consisted of peripheral blood. The DNA for the CDR3 is TGTGCCAGCAGCTTAGACAGGGGGCGCGTTCAGCCCCAGCATTTT. Its translation: CASSLDRGRVQPQHF.